Given below is one T cell receptor beta chain in context. Primers included in the PCR were 60 Vbeta and 13 Jbeta primers. The assay was immunoSEQ multiplex PCR, and TCRdb's table has in-frame clones only and misses some. This table has approximately 76,000 clones, about 69% appearing once. The source of the sample is a study of cytomegalovirus exposure and HLA in healthy donors. This TCR came from a woman aged 40 to 49 in good health and CMV-seropositive. Sequenced: PBMCs.

This CDR3 reads CASSLGGGGEKLFF. Written as DNA, the CDR3 is TGTGCCAGCAGCTTAGGGGGAGGGGGTGAAAAACTGTTTTTT. The chain recombines TRBV7-2 with TRBJ1-4, with D perhaps matching TRBD1 (6 bases). The CDR3 length is 14 residues. CDR1 and CDR2 from the germline V gene are SGHTA and FQGNSA. V lost 1 base, J lost 7 bases, and 10 bases lay in between.